This T cell receptor beta chain was sequenced in a study of T cells in localized non-small cell lung cancer. A single count supports this clone. Looked up from germline, CDR1 is SQVTM and CDR2 is ANQGSEA. This CDR3 contains 11 residues. Trimming took 2 bases from V and 6 from J, leaving 6 bases between them. Libraries were prepared by immunoSEQ multiplex PCR; TCRdb keeps only in-frame clonotypes and omits some of them. The table has 33,000 or so clones, roughly 80% seen once. This TCR was recovered from a male donor older than 55 with stage III squamous cell lung carcinoma. The V and J genes are TRBV29-1 and TRBJ2-3; D unresolved. Sequenced material: peripheral blood, taken before any cancer treatment. CDR3 loop: CSVERRDTQYF. The CDR3 DNA reads as TGCAGCGTTGAAAGGCGCGATACGCAGTATTTT.